This T cell receptor (beta chain) stems from a study of Ad26.COV2.S vaccination and SARS-CoV-2 variants. V was pared by 1 base and J by 5 bases, with 9 bases of the junction left unmatched. Looked up from germline, CDR1 is LNHNV and CDR2 is YYDKDF (reference sequence). This CDR3 region has 16 residues. The assay was immunoSEQ multiplex PCR, and TCRdb's table has in-frame clones only and misses some. The table lists about 370,000 clones, more than 85% of them singletons, with 3% to 3.5% in the top ten. This sample's treatment: roughly 18 received Ad26.COV2.S at low or high dose, single or two shots; 5 received placebo; per-sample allocation not given. It was on day 63 after the first vaccine or placebo injection that samples were taken.

The V call is TRBV15, the J call TRBJ2-5; TRBD2 matches 8 bases. The sequence was obtained from a person between 18 and 65 years old who received the Ad26.COV2.S COVID-19 vaccine or a placebo. Sample: peripheral blood, taken in a trial of Ad26.COV2.S vaccine versus placebo. The CDR3 protein is CATSRGSSGGWETQYF. CDR3 sequence (DNA): TGTGCCACCAGCAGAGGTTCCAGCGGGGGTTGGGAGACCCAGTACTTC.